This TCR beta chain was observed in a study of T cell responses to AZD1222 COVID-19 vaccine. Study context: Some second doses came at about 4 weeks and others at about 12 weeks; these were pooled.

Points on this clone: Antigen specificity is unknown.

V lost 4 bases and J 9 bases, leaving 22 bases between the germline ends. The CDR3 extends over 15 amino acids. Germline V gene lookup returns CDR1 MDHEN and CDR2 SYDVKM. Using immunoSEQ multiplex PCR, the repertoire was profiled, and TCRdb retains in-frame clones only, with some absent. This sample has about 140,000 clones, with roughly 82% found just once. Overall study results and limits: Epitopes outside B.1.351 and B.1.1.7 mutated regions reportedly drew nearly half of spike TCRs. The sample set comprised mostly white British donors with more females, and clonal diversity was possibly underestimated. Vaccine-associated CD4 TCRs spanned spike, dominant at 160-218 and 743-854.

This receptor was taken from an adult in good health. The chain is built from TRBV28 and TRBJ2-7, with unresolved D. The material was peripheral blood, obtained on day 0 of AZD1222 vaccination. Written as DNA, the CDR3 is TGTGCCAGCAGTTCATCCGGGCAGGCGATTAATCCGCAGTACTTC. Protein: CASSSSGQAINPQYF.